The next 9 T cell receptor beta chains were all read from a single sample in a study of OX40 agonist ivuxolimab in advanced cancers. The assay was immunoSEQ multiplex PCR, and TCRdb's table has in-frame clones only and misses some. Counted here are about 39,000 clones, roughly 92% occurring once; the ten biggest clones make up around 20%. This material consisted of CD4+ or CD8+ T cells sorted from blood, taken in a trial of the OX40 agonist ivuxolimab. The receptors shown here come from an adult with an advanced solid tumor such as melanoma, head and neck, liver or kidney cancer.

V gene TRBV7-9 combines with J gene TRBJ2-1, with D possibly being TRBD1 or TRBD2 (5 bases each). Trimming stripped 5 bases from V and 8 bases from J, with 10 bases between. Germline CDR1 reads SEHNR; CDR2 reads FQNEAQ (reference sequence). The CDR3 extends over 12 amino acids. The CDR3 reads CASSLGEYEQFF. The CDR3 DNA is TGTGCCAGCAGCCTAGGGGAGTATGAGCAGTTCTTC. The complete variable domain, with remaining parts taken from reference TRBV7-9 and TRBJ2-1, reads DTGVSQNPRHKITKRGQNVTFRCDPISEHNRLYWYRQTLGQGPEFLTYFQNEAQLEKSRLLSDRFSAERPKGSFSTLEIQRTEQGDSAMYLCASSLGEYEQFFGPGTRLTVL.

The chain uses TRBV10-1 and TRBJ2-5; no clear D. Trimming took off 4 bases at V and 7 bases at J, with 16 bases between the two ends. The germline gives CDR1 WNHNN, CDR2 SYGVQD (reference sequence). The CDR3 length is 14 residues. The CDR3 nucleotides read TGCGCCAGCAGTGTTTCCTTGAGTCCGGGGACCCAGTACTTC. Its translation is CASSVSLSPGTQYF.

Points on this clone: This same CDR3 is encoded by further DNA sequences in the sample. The chain combines TRBV7-2 with TRBJ2-1; D is uncertain. CDR3 length: 15 residues. The V end lost 0 bases, the J end lost 0 bases, and 6 bases lay between the germline ends. Germline V gene sequence: CDR1 SGHTA, CDR2 FQGNSA. DNA for the CDR3: TGTGCCAGCAGCTTAGCGCTATCCTCCTACAATGAGCAGTTCTTC. Amino acid sequence: CASSLALSSYNEQFF.

The rearrangement links TRBV2 to TRBJ2-7; no clear D gene. The CDR3 length is 16 residues. The ends were cut back, 2 bases at V and 0 bases at J, with 14 bases in the middle. Germline V gene lookup returns CDR1 SNHLY and CDR2 FYNNEI. The CDR3 bases are TGTGCCAGCAGTGAACGCGGAGCCCTCTTCTCCTACGAGCAGTACTTC. Translation: CASSERGALFSYEQYF.

The chain has TRBV11-1 and TRBJ1-5; D is uncertain. The CDR3 is 15 residues long. The germline V gene has CDR1 SGHAT and CDR2 FQDESV (reference sequence). The V gene lost 3 bases and the J gene lost 2 bases, with 11 bases spanning the gap. CDR3 residues: CASSLVGYGNQPQHF. The CDR3 nucleotides read TGTGCCAGCAGCTTGGTGGGTTATGGCAATCAGCCCCAGCATTTT.

Here the CDR3 reads CAISESTSGMGNEQFF. Written as DNA, the CDR3 is TGTGCCATCAGTGAGTCGACTAGCGGGATGGGTAATGAGCAGTTCTTC. The gene calls are TRBV10-3 and TRBJ2-1; 11 bases are a match to TRBD2. CDR3 length equals 16 residues. CDR1 and CDR2 from the germline V gene are ENHRY and SYGVKD. Trimming cost V 0 bases and J 7 bases; bases outside gene matches: 5.

The genes are TRBV11-3 and TRBJ2-7; 9 bases agree with TRBD2. Germline values: CDR1 SGHNT, CDR2 YENEEA. CDR3 length: 16 amino acids. With 5 bases clipped from V and 0 bases from J, the junction kept 8 bases outside the gene matches. CDR3 loop: CASSPPTSGYSYEQYF. The CDR3 DNA follows: TGTGCCAGCAGCCCTCCTACTAGCGGGTACTCCTACGAGCAGTACTTC.

The CDR3 loop is CASSLATGAYEQYF. The CDR3 DNA is TGTGCCAGCAGCTTAGCGACAGGGGCCTACGAGCAGTACTTC. The gene calls are TRBV11-3 and TRBJ2-7, with 8 positions matching TRBD1. V was pared by 1 base and J by 2 bases, with 1 base of the junction left unmatched. The germline CDR1 and CDR2 sequences are SGHNT and YENEEA. This CDR3 region has 14 residues.

The genes are TRBV9 and TRBJ2-1; D not certain. Germline loops: CDR1 SGDLS, CDR2 YYNGEE. Trimming left V 0 bases short and J 1 base short, with 8 bases between. The CDR3 loop spans 15 amino acids. The CDR3 is CASSVGAVSYNEQFF. The DNA for the CDR3 is TGTGCCAGCAGCGTAGGGGCGGTATCCTACAATGAGCAGTTCTTC.